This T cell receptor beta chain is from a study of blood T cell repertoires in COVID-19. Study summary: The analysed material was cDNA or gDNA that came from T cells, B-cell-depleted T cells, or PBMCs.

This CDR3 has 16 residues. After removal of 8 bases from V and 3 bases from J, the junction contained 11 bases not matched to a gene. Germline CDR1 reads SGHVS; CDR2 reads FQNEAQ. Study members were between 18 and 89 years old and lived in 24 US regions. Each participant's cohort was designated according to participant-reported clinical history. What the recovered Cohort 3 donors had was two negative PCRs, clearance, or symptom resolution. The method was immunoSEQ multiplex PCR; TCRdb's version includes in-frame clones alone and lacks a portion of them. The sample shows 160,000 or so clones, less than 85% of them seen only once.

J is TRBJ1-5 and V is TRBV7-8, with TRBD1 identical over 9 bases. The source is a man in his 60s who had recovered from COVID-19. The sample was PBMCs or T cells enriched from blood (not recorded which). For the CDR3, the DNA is TGTGCCAGCGGCGGGACAGGGCTTTTCTCCAATCAGCCCCAGCATTTT. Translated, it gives CASGGTGLFSNQPQHF.